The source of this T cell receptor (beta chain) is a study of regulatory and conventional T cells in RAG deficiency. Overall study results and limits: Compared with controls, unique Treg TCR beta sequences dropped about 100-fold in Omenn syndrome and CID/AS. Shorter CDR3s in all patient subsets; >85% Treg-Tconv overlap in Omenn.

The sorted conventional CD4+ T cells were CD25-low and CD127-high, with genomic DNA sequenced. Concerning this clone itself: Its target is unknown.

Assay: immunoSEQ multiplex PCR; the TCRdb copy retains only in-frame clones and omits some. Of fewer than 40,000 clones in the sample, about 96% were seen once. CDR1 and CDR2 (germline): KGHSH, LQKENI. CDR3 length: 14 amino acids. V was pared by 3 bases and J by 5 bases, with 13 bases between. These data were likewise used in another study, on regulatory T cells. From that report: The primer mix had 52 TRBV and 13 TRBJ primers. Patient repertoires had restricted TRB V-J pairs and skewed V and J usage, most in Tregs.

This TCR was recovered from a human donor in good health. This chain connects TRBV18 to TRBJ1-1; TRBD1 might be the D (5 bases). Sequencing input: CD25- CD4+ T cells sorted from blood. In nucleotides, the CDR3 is TGTGCCAGCTCACCCCAGAGGGAGGGGACTGAAGCTTTCTTT. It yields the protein CASSPQREGTEAFF.